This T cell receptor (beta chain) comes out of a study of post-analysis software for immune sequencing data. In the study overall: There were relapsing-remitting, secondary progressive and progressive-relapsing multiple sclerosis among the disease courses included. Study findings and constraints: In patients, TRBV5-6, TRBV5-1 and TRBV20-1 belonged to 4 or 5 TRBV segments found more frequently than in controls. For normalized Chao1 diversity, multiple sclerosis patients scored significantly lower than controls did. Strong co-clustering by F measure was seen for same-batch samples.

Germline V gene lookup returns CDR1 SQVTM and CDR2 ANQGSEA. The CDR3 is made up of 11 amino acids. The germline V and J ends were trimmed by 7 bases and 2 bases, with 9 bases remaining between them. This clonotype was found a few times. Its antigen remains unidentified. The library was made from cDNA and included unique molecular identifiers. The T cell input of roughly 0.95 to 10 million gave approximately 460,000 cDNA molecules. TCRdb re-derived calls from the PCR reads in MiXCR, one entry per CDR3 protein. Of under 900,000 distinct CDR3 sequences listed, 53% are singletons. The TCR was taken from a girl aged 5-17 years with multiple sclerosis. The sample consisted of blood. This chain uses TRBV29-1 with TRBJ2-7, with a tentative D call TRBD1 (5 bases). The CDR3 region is CSGSGPYEQYF. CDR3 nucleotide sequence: TGCAGCGGGTCAGGGCCCTACGAGCAGTACTTC.